Given below is one TCR beta chain in context. The clone's antigen remains unknown. Base qualities are not recorded, but no much larger clone differs from it by a single base. Participants in the prospective study were aged roughly 18 to 89 years, lived in 20 to 30 United States geographic areas, and enrolled through a virtual design. In the prospective study, participants were assigned to cohorts based on the clinical history participants reported in a screening survey and a study questionnaire. ImmuneRACE Cohort 3 recovered participants were defined by two consecutive negative NP/OP PCR tests, healthcare professional clearance, or symptom resolution. In the prospective study, whole blood, serum and a nasopharyngeal or oropharyngeal swab were collected from each participant by mobile phlebotomists. Prospective study participants could optionally give additional blood draws and questionnaires over a roughly 2-month period. Prospective study blood samples were shipped either frozen or at room temperature before DNA extraction.

The entry originates in a study of blood T cell repertoires in COVID-19 (TCRdb year 2020). Looking at the study overall: The collaborator samples originated in the United States, Italy and Spain and spanned the acute and convalescent phases of COVID-19. The material from the prospective study consisted of cDNA or gDNA derived from T cells, B-cell-depleted T cells, or PBMCs. Subjects who had been exposed to COVID-19, were actively infected with it, or had recovered from it provided the deeply sampled blood TCRbeta repertoires that made up the dataset. The repertoires were made available in a free public database intended to serve as a resource for research on the immune response to SARS-CoV-2. The samples were drawn from two sources: the first 160 participants of the ongoing ImmuneRACE study, and 1,000 to 1,500 subjects contributed by 6 global collaborators. Nearly every sample came with metadata listing a de-identified subject ID, COVID-19 status, age in years and sex. Where available, HLA class I and class II types were taken from metadata supplied by the sample provider and were not determined by assay-based typing.

TCRbeta CDR3 regions were amplified from genomic DNA using the immunoSEQ Assay, a bias-controlled multiplex PCR. The source study handled its data this way. Nucleated cell counts per sample were estimated from amplification of reference gene primers within the assay. To quantify the absolute abundance of each unique TCRbeta CDR3 rearrangement, sequence reads were collapsed and filtered. For each sample, productive Simpson clonality was calculated by taking the square root of Simpson's diversity index across productive rearrangements. TCRdb obtained this table from immuneACCESS and retained in-frame rearrangements with V and J assigned. These tables miss some clones; where compared with another copy, unresolved V genes account for less than half of the shortfall, and the remainder is unexplained. The V and J calls and clone size are taken from that table; D and trimming were inferred from the DNA. The sample table records more than 300,000 clones; more than 75% of these occur just once. The ten largest clones add up to more than 9% of the sample.

Summary of the overall study and its limitations: How much clinical and demographic metadata was included differed by source and by participant, and the metadata was provided uncurated.

Sequencing was done on a sample of PBMCs or T cells enriched from blood (not recorded which). This TCR was recovered from a woman younger than 35 who had recovered from COVID-19.

The CDR3 protein: CASSPRDRDYNEQFF. In nucleotide form, the sequence is TGTGCCAGCAGCCCCCGGGACAGGGACTACAATGAGCAGTTCTTC. This chain joins TRBV5-4 to TRBJ2-1, and 9 bases in between align with TRBD1. The CDR3, from cysteine to phenylalanine, totals 15 residues. CDR3 DNA is the only sequence kept; it has 45 bases, read in frame from the first base. CDR1 and CDR2 are read off the germline V gene (reference sequence) as SGHNT and YYREEE. V is trimmed back by 4 bases and J by 3 bases, and the junction contains 5 bases that no gene match accounts for.